Sequencing of this T cell receptor beta chain was carried out in a study of T cells after yellow fever vaccination. Study-wide results and limits: Reappearing after the booster were most of the clones from primary vaccination (almost 97% CD4, 70% to 90% CD8). FACS-sorted repertoires could harbor abundant contaminating bulk-population clonotypes.

About this clonotype itself: What it binds is unknown.

V lost 4 bases, J lost 5 bases, and 9 bases lay in between. CDR3 size: 13 residues. UMIs and a universal primer site were added when TCR cDNA was made by 5'RACE template switching. TCRdb reprocessed the 5' RACE reads via MiXCR and lists one record per CDR3 protein. The table has 360,000 or so distinct CDR3 sequences, 9.5% to 13% seen once. The V gene is TRBV12-3 or TRBV12-4, the J gene TRBJ1-5; D gene unclear. This specimen was PBMCs, taken on the day of the first yellow fever vaccination. The receptor was isolated from a man aged 18 to 29 who received the YFV17D yellow fever vaccine. The CDR3 coding sequence is TGTGCCAGCAGTTCTGGGAATGATCAGCCCCAGCATTTT. Residues: CASSSGNDQPQHF.